These 23 T cell receptor beta chains came from one sample sequenced in a study of response to subunit inactivated influenza vaccine. Via MiXCR, TCRdb re-called the RT-PCR reads, giving one row per CDR3 protein. The sample has roughly 500,000 distinct CDR3 sequences; around 25% are singletons. The sample also formed part of further work on T cells expressing NK-cell markers. That source adds: What made the TCR beta cDNA was 5'RACE template switching with UMIs.

The specimen comprised CD4+ T cells sorted from PBMCs, sampled about 12 days after vaccination. The receptors were gathered from a man aged 50-59 years who received an inactivated influenza vaccine.

This clonotype was counted a few times. An end of the junction does not agree with germline; a read error may underlie this. This sequence joins TRBV10-3 and TRBJ2-1, with 13 bases that match TRBD2. Germline CDR1 ENHRY, CDR2 SYGVKD. The CDR3 runs to 13 residues. The CDR3 loop is CAISALGGTSGIF. Here the CDR3 DNA reads TGTGCCATCAGTGCTCTAGGGGGGACTAGCGGGATCTTC.

The chain links TRBV12-3 or TRBV12-4 to TRBJ1-6, with D maybe TRBD1 (6 bases). The CDR3 sequence is 15 residues long. V was shortened by 6 bases and J by 10 bases, with 19 bases between the two germline ends. CDR3 protein: CASSPTQGSVSPLHF. In DNA form, the CDR3 reads TGTGCCAGCAGCCCGACACAGGGTTCTGTCTCACCCCTCCACTTT.

This clonotype was observed a few times. The J gene is TRBJ2-1, the V gene TRBV10-3, with 7 bases fitting TRBD2. Unmatched junction bases numbered 8, after V lost 6 bases and J lost 0 bases. Germline-derived CDR1 and CDR2 are ENHRY and SYGVKD. The CDR3 extends over 16 amino acids. CDR3: CAIRLKRGSSYNEQFF. The CDR3 DNA reads TGTGCCATCAGGCTGAAGCGGGGAAGCTCCTACAATGAGCAGTTCTTC.

V usage is TRBV6-1 and J usage is TRBJ1-1; unclear D gene. Germline V gives CDR1 MNHNS, CDR2 SASEGT. The CDR3 covers 15 residues. Deletions cut 6 bases from V and 0 bases from J, with 14 bases between. For the CDR3, the DNA is TGTGCCAGCAGGGAGGGCAGTTCCATGAACACTGAAGCTTTCTTT. Amino acid sequence: CASREGSSMNTEAFF.

This clonotype was detected a few times. The rearrangement uses TRBV2 and TRBJ2-1, with TRBD2 identical over 13 bases. Germline CDR1 and CDR2: SNHLY and FYNNEI. This CDR3 spans 15 amino acids. V dropped 5 bases and J dropped 8; count of bases not matched to a gene: 6. The CDR3, as DNA: TGTGCCAGCAGTAAAACTAGCGGGAGGGGCTATGAGCAGTTCTTC. It codes for CASSKTSGRGYEQFF.

This chain links TRBV7-8 with TRBJ2-3; D not resolved. V was shortened by 2 bases and J by 1 base, with 19 bases between the two germline ends. The CDR3 consists of 18 residues. Germline assignment: CDR1 SGHVS and CDR2 FQNEAQ. DNA for the CDR3: TGTGCCAGCAGCTTACCGGGCGGCGGTAGTCGGGGCACAGATACGCAGTATTTT. This encodes CASSLPGGGSRGTDTQYF. Looking up the rest from reference TRBV7-8 and TRBJ2-3 gives the full variable domain: GAGVSQSPRYKVAKRGQDVALRCDPISGHVSLFWYQQALGQGPEFLTYFQNEAQLDKSGLPSDRFFAERPEGSVSTLKIQRTQQEDSAVYLCASSLPGGGSRGTDTQYFGPGTRLTVL.

This clonotype was seen at least ten times. The chain employs TRBV7-2 and TRBJ2-1; 12 bases fit TRBD2. This CDR3 comprises 14 residues. CDR1 is SGHTA, CDR2 FQGNSA, per germline. Trimming at V came to 5 bases and at J to 6 bases, leaving 2 bases not matched to a gene. CDR3 sequence (DNA): TGTGCCAGCAGCCCGGGACTAGCGGGCAATGAGCAGTTCTTC. It yields the protein CASSPGLAGNEQFF.

The chain recombines TRBV7-8 with TRBJ2-1; 9 nucleotides align to TRBD1. Unmatched junction bases numbered 6, after V lost 4 bases and J lost 8 bases. The V gene's germline CDR1 is SGHVS and CDR2 FQNEAQ. The CDR3 consists of 14 residues. The CDR3 sequence is CASSSGTGIHEQFF. CDR3 in DNA: TGTGCCAGCAGCTCCGGGACAGGGATCCATGAGCAGTTCTTC. The full variable domain, completed using reference TRBV7-8 and TRBJ2-1, is GAGVSQSPRYKVAKRGQDVALRCDPISGHVSLFWYQQALGQGPEFLTYFQNEAQLDKSGLPSDRFFAERPEGSVSTLKIQRTQQEDSAVYLCASSSGTGIHEQFFGPGTRLTVL.

The V gene is TRBV20-1, the J gene TRBJ2-6; unclear D gene. Trimming took 3 bases from V and 4 from J, leaving 10 bases between them. The CDR3 is 14 residues long. Germline CDR1 is DFQATT and CDR2 is SNEGSKA (reference sequence). The CDR3 protein is CSARQAEGANVLTF. CDR3 DNA sequence: TGCAGTGCTAGGCAGGCCGAAGGGGCCAACGTCCTGACTTTC.

This chain links TRBV20-1 with TRBJ2-7; no clear D gene. Trimming cost V 6 bases and J 0 bases, with 15 bases left between them. The CDR3 is made up of 14 amino acids. Per the germline V gene, CDR1 is DFQATT and CDR2 is SNEGSKA (reference sequence). CDR3 residues: CSAPAPFSSYEQYF. The CDR3, as DNA: TGCAGTGCCCCAGCGCCTTTTAGCTCCTACGAGCAGTACTTC.

This clonotype was counted many times. The J gene is TRBJ2-4, the V gene TRBV5-1; 8 bases are a match to TRBD2. The germline CDR1 and CDR2 sequences are SGHRS and YFSETQ. CDR3 length: 14 residues. Trimming took 4 bases from V and 7 from J; bases not matched to a gene: 7. The CDR3 spells CASSPIAGTNIQYF. CDR3 coding DNA: TGCGCCAGCAGCCCTATAGCGGGGACGAACATTCAGTACTTC.

This clonotype was counted only a few times. The chain employs TRBV5-1 and TRBJ2-3; 10 nucleotides match TRBD2. CDR1 and CDR2 from the germline V gene are SGHRS and YFSETQ. Trimming took 4 bases from V and 0 from J; bases not matched to a gene: 11. The CDR3 extends over 18 amino acids. The CDR3 is CASSNGLSSGGSTDTQYF. The CDR3 nucleotides are TGCGCCAGCAGCAACGGCCTTTCTAGCGGGGGAAGCACAGATACGCAGTATTTT.

CDR3 sequence reads: CAITPLGDTDTQYF. DNA of the CDR3: TGTGCCATCACCCCGCTGGGGGACACAGATACGCAGTATTTT. V and J are TRBV10-3 and TRBJ2-3; D might be TRBD1 or TRBD2, each matching 5 bases. The CDR3 is made up of 14 amino acids. Germline CDR1 and CDR2: ENHRY and SYGVKD. V gave up 7 bases and J gave up 2 bases, with 13 bases separating them.

This clonotype was recorded a few times. V gene TRBV6-5 combines with J gene TRBJ1-2; weak D call: TRBD1 (5 bases). The V end lost 0 bases, the J end lost 4 bases, and 12 bases lay between the germline ends. CDR3 size: 15 residues. Germline CDR1 reads MNHEY; CDR2 reads SVGAGI. The CDR3: CASSYSTMGGYGYTF. In DNA form, the CDR3 reads TGTGCCAGCAGTTACTCGACGATGGGGGGCTATGGCTACACCTTC.

The V gene is TRBV5-6, the J gene TRBJ1-2; 7 bases are shared with TRBD1. Germline V gene sequence: CDR1 SGHDT, CDR2 YYEEEE. The CDR3 consists of 16 residues. Germline trimming cut 3 bases from V and 0 bases from J; bases unmatched to any gene: 8. The CDR3 DNA follows: TGTGCCAGCAGCTGGAAAGGGACAGATACTAACTATGGCTACACCTTC. Its translation is CASSWKGTDTNYGYTF. The whole variable domain, remainder taken from reference TRBV5-6 and TRBJ1-2, is DAGVTQSPTHLIKTRGQQVTLRCSPKSGHDTVSWYQQALGQGPQFIFQYYEEEERQRGNFPDRFSGHQFPNYSSELNVNALLLGDSALYLCASSWKGTDTNYGYTFGSGTRLTVV.

The chain recombines TRBV20-1 with TRBJ2-1; 7 bases agree with TRBD2. CDR3 length: 15 amino acids. Germline V lookup: CDR1 DFQATT, CDR2 SNEGSKA (reference sequence). The junction had 5 bases not matched to a gene; V was cut back by 0 bases and J by 3 bases. This CDR3 reads CSARDRPSGYNEQFF. The CDR3 DNA is TGCAGTGCTAGAGATAGGCCTAGCGGCTACAATGAGCAGTTCTTC.

The CDR3 spells CASGSILFANTGELFF. The CDR3 DNA reads TGTGCCAGCGGGTCCATTCTGTTTGCAAACACCGGGGAGCTGTTTTTT. V usage is TRBV12-3 or TRBV12-4 and J usage is TRBJ2-2; D gene ambiguous. Between the trimmed V and J ends, which lost 8 bases and 2 bases, there was a span of 18 bases. This CDR3 region has 16 residues.

V gene TRBV29-1 combines with J gene TRBJ2-3, with D unclear. V lost 5 bases and J 0 bases, leaving 9 bases between the germline ends. The CDR3 length is 13 residues. Germline values: CDR1 SQVTM, CDR2 ANQGSEA. CDR3 nucleotides: TGCAGCGTTCGTACCCCTAGCACAGATACGCAGTATTTT. Its protein is CSVRTPSTDTQYF.

This clonotype appeared a few times. The gene calls are TRBV15 and TRBJ1-2; D is unresolved. The V gene's germline CDR1 is LNHNV and CDR2 YYDKDF (reference sequence). The CDR3 is made up of 15 amino acids. V was shortened by 3 bases and J by 8 bases, with 19 bases between the two germline ends. DNA for the CDR3: TGTGCCACCAGCAGGCCTTCGACCCGATGGGGAGGCTACACCTTC. The encoded protein is CATSRPSTRWGGYTF.

V gene TRBV2 combines with J gene TRBJ2-5; D gene unclear. Per the germline V gene, CDR1 is SNHLY and CDR2 is FYNNEI. CDR3 length: 13 amino acids. V gave up 8 bases and J gave up 1 base, with 11 bases separating them. This chain's CDR3 is CASRIWVQETQYF. The DNA for the CDR3 is TGTGCCAGCCGTATCTGGGTCCAAGAGACCCAGTACTTC. Full variable domain (outside the CDR3, taken from reference TRBV2 and TRBJ2-5): EPEVTQTPSHQVTQMGQEVILRCVPISNHLYFYWYRQILGQKVEFLVSFYNNEISEKSEIFDDQFSVERPDGSNFTLKIRSTKLEDSAMYFCASRIWVQETQYFGPGTRLLVL.

This clonotype came up many times. The chain combines TRBV5-6 with TRBJ2-1, with 8 bases matching TRBD2. There are 12 residues in the CDR3. The V segment lost 4 bases and the J segment 15 bases; nucleotides outside the gene matches: 9. The germline V gene encodes CDR1 SGHDT and CDR2 YYEEEE. The CDR3 protein is CASSPLAAHWFF. The CDR3 nucleotides are TGTGCCAGCAGCCCACTAGCGGCCCACTGGTTCTTC.

The V gene is TRBV20-1, the J gene TRBJ2-5, with D possibly TRBD1 on 6 matching bases. The V and J ends lost 8 bases and 4 bases respectively, with 17 bases between them. CDR3 length: 13 residues. The germline CDR1 and CDR2 sequences are DFQATT and SNEGSKA (reference sequence). CDR3 coding DNA: TGCAGTACCGACAGGCGAGGGAGAGAGACCCAGTACTTC. Its translation: CSTDRRGRETQYF.

The gene calls are TRBV20-1 and TRBJ2-2; the D gene could be TRBD1 or TRBD2 (5 bases each). Germline V gives CDR1 DFQATT, CDR2 SNEGSKA (reference sequence). Deletions cut 6 bases from V and 4 bases from J, with 9 bases between. CDR3 length equals 12 residues. Here the CDR3 DNA reads TGCAGTGCCCCGGGGCTCACCGGGGAGCTGTTTTTT. It codes for CSAPGLTGELFF.